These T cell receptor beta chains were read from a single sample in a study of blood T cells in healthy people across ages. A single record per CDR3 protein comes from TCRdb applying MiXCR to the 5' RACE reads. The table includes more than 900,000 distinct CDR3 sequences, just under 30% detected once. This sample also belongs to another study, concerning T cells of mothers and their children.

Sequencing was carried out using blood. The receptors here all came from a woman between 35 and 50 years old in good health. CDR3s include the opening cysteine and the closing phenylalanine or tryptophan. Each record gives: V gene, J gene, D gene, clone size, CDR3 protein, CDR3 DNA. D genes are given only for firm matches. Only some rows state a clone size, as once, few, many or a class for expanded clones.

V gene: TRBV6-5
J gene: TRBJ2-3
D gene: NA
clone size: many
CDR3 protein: CASSYSIEPGDTQYF
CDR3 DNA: TGTGCCAGCAGTTACTCGATAGAACCCGGAGATACGCAGTATTTT

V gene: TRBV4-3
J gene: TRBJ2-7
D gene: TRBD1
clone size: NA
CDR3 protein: CASSQDSGTGYEQYF
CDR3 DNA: TGCGCCAGCAGCCAAGATTCGGGGACAGGCTACGAGCAGTACTTC

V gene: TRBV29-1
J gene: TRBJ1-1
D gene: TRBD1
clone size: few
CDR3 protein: CSVDQGATTEAFF
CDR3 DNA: TGCAGCGTTGATCAGGGGGCGACGACTGAAGCTTTCTTT

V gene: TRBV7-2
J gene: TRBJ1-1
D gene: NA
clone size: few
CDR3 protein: CASSLERGEEAFF
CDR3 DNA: TGTGCCAGCAGCTTAGAACGAGGAGAGGAAGCTTTCTTT

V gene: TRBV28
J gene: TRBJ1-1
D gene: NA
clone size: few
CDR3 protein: CASSISRTNTEAFF
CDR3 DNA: TGTGCCAGCAGTATCAGCAGAACTAACACTGAAGCTTTCTTT

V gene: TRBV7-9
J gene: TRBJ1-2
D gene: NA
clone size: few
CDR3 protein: CASSLDMRRGGYTF
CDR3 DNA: TGTGCCAGCAGCTTAGATATGAGGCGAGGTGGCTACACCTTC

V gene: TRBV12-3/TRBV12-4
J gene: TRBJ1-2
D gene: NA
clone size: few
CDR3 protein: CASSPGTIYGYTF
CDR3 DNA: TGTGCCAGCAGTCCCGGGACAATCTATGGCTACACCTTC

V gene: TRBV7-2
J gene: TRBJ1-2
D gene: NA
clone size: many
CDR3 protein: CASSPGQPVYGYTF
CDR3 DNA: TGTGCCAGCAGCCCAGGACAGCCCGTCTATGGCTACACCTTC

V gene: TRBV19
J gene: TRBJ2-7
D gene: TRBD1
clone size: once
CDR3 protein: CASSQIDRGYEQYF
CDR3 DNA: TGTGCCAGTAGTCAGATCGACAGGGGGTACGAGCAGTACTTC

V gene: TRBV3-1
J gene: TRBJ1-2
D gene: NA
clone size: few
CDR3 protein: CASSQDRVDYGYTF
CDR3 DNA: TGTGCCAGCAGCCAAGATAGGGTGGACTATGGCTACACCTTC

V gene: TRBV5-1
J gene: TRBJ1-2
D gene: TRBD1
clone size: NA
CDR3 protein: CASSLAPDRAPAPYGYTF
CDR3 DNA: TGCGCCAGCAGCTTGGCACCAGACAGGGCCCCCGCGCCTTATGGCTACACCTTC

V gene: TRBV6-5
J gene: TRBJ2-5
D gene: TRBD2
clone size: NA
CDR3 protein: CASRPGLAGGETQYF
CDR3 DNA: TGTGCCAGCAGACCGGGACTAGCGGGGGGAGAGACCCAGTACTTC

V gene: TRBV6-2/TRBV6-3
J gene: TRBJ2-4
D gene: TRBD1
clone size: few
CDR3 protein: CASSLGPGQGENIQYF
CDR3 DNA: TGTGCCAGCAGTTTGGGACCGGGACAGGGCGAGAACATTCAGTACTTC

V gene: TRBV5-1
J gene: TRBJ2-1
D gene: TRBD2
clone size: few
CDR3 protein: CASSLGMGSSGVNEQFF
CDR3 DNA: TGCGCCAGCAGCTTGGGAATGGGATCTAGCGGGGTTAATGAGCAGTTCTTC

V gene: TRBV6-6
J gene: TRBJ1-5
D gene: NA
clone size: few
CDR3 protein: CASSRAQGANQPQHF
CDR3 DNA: TGTGCCAGCAGCCGAGCACAGGGAGCAAATCAGCCCCAGCATTTT

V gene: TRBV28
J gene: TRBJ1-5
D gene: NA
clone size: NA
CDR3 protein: CASSLFFRDGGPQHF
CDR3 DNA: TGTGCCAGCAGTTTATTTTTCCGGGACGGGGGGCCCCAGCATTTT

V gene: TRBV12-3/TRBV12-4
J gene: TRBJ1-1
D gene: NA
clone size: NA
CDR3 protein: CASSPRVGSRTEAFF
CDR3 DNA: TGTGCCAGCTCTCCGAGGGTTGGGTCTAGGACTGAAGCTTTCTTT

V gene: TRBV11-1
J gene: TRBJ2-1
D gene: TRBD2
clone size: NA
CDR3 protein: CASSPVEELAGKLF
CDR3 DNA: TGTGCCAGCAGCCCAGTAGAGGAACTAGCGGGGAAGTTATTC

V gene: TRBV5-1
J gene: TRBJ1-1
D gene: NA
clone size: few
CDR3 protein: CASSSPGGNTEAFF
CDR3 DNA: TGCGCCAGCAGCTCCCCGGGGGGGAACACTGAAGCTTTCTTT

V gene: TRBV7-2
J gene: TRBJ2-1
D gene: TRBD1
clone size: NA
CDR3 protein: CASMTGTGYNEQFF
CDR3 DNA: TGTGCCAGCATGACCGGGACAGGGTACAATGAGCAGTTCTTC

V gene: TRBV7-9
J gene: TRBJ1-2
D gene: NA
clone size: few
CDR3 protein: CASSDGNRANYGYTF
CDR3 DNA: TGTGCCAGCAGCGATGGGAACAGGGCTAACTATGGCTACACCTTC

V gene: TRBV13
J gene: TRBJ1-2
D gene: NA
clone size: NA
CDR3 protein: CASSLTSGYTF
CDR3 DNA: TGTGCCAGCAGCCTTACTAGCGGCTACACCTTC

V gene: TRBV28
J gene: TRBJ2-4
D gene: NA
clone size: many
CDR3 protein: CASSLFTRKAKNIQYF
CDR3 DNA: TGTGCCAGCAGTTTATTTACCCGGAAAGCCAAAAACATTCAGTACTTC

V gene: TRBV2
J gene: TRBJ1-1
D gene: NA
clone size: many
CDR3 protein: CASKDYTEAFF
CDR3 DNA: TGTGCCAGCAAGGATTATACCGAAGCTTTCTTT

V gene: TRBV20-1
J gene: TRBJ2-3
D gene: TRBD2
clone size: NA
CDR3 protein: CSARGGLAGRTDTQYF
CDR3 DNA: TGCAGTGCTAGAGGGGGGCTAGCGGGTCGCACAGATACGCAGTATTTT

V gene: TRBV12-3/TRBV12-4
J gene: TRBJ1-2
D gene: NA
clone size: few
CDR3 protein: CASSFGRVGGYTF
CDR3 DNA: TGTGCCAGCAGTTTCGGCAGGGTAGGTGGCTACACCTTC

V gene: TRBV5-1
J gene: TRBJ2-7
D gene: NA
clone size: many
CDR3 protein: CASSVSQGSSYEQYF
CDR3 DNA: TGCGCCAGCAGCGTATCCCAGGGGTCCTCCTACGAGCAGTACTTC

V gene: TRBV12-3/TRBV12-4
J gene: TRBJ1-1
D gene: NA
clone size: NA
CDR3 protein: CASRVGGRGAFF
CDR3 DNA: TGTGCCAGCAGAGTCGGGGGGCGGGGAGCTTTCTTT

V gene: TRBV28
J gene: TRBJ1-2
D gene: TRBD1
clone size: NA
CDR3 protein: CASSTSPAGGGYGYTF
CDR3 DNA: TGTGCCAGCAGCACTAGCCCCGCAGGGGGCGGCTATGGCTACACCTTC

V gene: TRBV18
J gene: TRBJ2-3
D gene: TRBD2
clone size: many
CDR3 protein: CASSPPLAGTDTQYF
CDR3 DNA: TGTGCCAGCTCACCACCGCTAGCGGGCACAGATACGCAGTATTTT

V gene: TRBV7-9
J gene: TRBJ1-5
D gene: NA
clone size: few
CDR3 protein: CASSLGVPNQPQHF
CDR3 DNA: TGTGCCAGCAGCTTAGGCGTGCCAAATCAGCCCCAGCATTTT

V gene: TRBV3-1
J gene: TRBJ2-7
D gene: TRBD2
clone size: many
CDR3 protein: CASSHLTSGPNGYEQYF
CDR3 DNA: TGTGCCAGCAGCCACCTTACTAGCGGGCCCAACGGTTACGAGCAGTACTTC

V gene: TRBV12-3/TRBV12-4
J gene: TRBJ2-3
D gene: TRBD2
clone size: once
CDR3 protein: CASRQTWTRGRAAPQYF
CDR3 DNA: TGTGCCAGCAGGCAAACTTGGACTAGAGGGAGGGCCGCCCCGCAGTATTTT

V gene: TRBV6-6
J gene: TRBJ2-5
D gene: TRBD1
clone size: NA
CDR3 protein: CASKSGTDPWEQYF
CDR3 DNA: TGTGCCAGCAAGTCCGGGACAGACCCTTGGGAGCAGTACTTC

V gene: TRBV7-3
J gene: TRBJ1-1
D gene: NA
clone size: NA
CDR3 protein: CASSPTPNPNTEAFF
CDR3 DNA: TGTGCCAGCAGCCCCACCCCGAACCCGAACACTGAAGCTTTCTTT

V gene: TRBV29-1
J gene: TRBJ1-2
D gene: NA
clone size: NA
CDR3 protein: CSVEVPGGYTF
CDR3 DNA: TGCAGCGTTGAAGTCCCAGGAGGCTACACCTTC

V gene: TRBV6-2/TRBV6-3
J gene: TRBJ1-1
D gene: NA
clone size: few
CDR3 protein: CASSWERLNTEAFF
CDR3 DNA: TGTGCCAGCAGTTGGGAGAGATTGAACACTGAAGCTTTCTTT

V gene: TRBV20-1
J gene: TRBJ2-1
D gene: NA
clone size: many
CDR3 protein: CSARGGQGAYNEQFF
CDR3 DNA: TGCAGTGCTAGAGGAGGGCAGGGAGCTTACAATGAGCAGTTCTTC

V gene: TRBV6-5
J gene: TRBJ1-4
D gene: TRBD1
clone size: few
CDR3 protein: CASNPRGDRVRGTNEKLFF
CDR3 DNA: TGTGCCAGCAATCCAAGGGGGGACAGGGTGAGAGGAACTAATGAAAAACTGTTTTTT

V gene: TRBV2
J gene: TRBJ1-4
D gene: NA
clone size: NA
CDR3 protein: CASRGGANEKLFF
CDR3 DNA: TGTGCCAGCAGGGGCGGAGCTAATGAAAAACTGTTTTTT

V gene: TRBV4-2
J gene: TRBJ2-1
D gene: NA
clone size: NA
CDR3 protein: CASSQGRASEQFF
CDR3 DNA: TGTGCCAGCAGCCAAGGCAGGGCCAGTGAGCAGTTCTTC

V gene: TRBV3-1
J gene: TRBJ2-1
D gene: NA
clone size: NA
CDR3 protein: CASSPSETQFF
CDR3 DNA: TGTGCCAGCAGCCCTTCGGAGACCCAGTTCTTC

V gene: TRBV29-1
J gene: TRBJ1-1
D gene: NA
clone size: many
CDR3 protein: CSVPQGVGTEAFF
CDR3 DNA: TGCAGCGTTCCACAGGGCGTAGGCACTGAAGCTTTCTTT

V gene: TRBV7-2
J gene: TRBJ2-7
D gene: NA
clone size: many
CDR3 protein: CASTAGYLDTAIYEQYF
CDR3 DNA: TGTGCCAGCACTGCAGGTTATTTGGACACTGCAATCTACGAGCAGTACTTC

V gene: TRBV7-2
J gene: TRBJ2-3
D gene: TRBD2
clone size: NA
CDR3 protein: CASSFSGGATDMQYF
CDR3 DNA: TGTGCCAGCAGCTTCAGCGGGGGGGCAACAGATATGCAGTATTTT

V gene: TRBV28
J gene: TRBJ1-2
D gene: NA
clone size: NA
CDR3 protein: CAISSGPTYGYTF
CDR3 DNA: TGTGCCATCTCGTCAGGACCGACCTATGGCTACACCTTC